This T cell receptor (beta chain) was identified in a study of shared clonotypes between healthy human individuals. The repertoire was sequenced with immunoSEQ multiplex PCR; TCRdb's copy has only in-frame clones and lacks some. The sample carries some 580,000 clones, approximately 97% recorded once. Germline loops: CDR1 MNHEY, CDR2 SMNVEV (reference sequence). With 3 bases removed from V and 7 bases from J, the gap between germline ends came to 13 bases. This CDR3 has 14 amino acids. The J gene is TRBJ1-5, the V gene TRBV27, with D unclear. Sequenced material: naive CD4+ T cells sorted from blood. As to subset: CD45RA+ positively selected. The receptor's source is a woman in her twenties or thirties in good health. The CDR3 reads CASSFVYRSQPQHF. CDR3 bases: TGTGCCAGCAGTTTCGTATATCGGAGCCAGCCCCAGCATTTT.